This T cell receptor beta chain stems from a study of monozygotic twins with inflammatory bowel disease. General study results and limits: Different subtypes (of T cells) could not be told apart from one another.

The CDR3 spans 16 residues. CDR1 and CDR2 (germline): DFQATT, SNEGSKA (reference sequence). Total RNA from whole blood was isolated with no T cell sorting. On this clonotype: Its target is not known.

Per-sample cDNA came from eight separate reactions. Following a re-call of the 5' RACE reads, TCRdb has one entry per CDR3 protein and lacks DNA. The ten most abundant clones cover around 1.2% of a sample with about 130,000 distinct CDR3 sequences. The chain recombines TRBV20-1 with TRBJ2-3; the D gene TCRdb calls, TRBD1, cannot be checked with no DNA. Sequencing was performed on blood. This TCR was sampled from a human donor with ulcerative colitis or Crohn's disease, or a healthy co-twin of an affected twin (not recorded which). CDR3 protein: CSARPGTDTSTDTQYF.